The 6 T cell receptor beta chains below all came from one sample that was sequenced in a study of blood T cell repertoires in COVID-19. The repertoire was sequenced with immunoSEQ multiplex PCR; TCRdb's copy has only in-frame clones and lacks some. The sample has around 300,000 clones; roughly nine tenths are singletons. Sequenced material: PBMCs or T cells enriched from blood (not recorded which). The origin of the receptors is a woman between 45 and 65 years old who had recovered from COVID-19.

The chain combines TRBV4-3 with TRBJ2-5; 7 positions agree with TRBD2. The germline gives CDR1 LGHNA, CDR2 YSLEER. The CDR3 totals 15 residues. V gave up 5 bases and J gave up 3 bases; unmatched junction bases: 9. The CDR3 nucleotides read TGCGCCAGCAGCTTGACCTGGGGAGGGAAAGAGACCCAGTACTTC. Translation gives CASSLTWGGKETQYF.

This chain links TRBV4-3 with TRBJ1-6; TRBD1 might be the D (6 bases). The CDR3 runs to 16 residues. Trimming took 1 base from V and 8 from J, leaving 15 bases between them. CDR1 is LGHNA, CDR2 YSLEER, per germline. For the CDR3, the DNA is TGCGCCAGCAGCCAAGGGGGGGGGCGCGTAGATTCACCCCTCCACTTT. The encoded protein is CASSQGGGRVDSPLHF.

In nucleotides, the CDR3 is TGTGCCAGCACCCGGGACACCCACAATGAGCAGTTCTTC. Translating it yields CASTRDTHNEQFF. The gene calls are TRBV3-1 (or the pseudogene TRBV3-2) and TRBJ2-1, with TRBD1 as a possible D gene (6 bases). The CDR3 covers 13 residues. Germline CDR1 and CDR2: LGHDT and YNNKEL (reference sequence). The V and J ends lost 7 bases and 5 bases respectively, with 12 bases between them.

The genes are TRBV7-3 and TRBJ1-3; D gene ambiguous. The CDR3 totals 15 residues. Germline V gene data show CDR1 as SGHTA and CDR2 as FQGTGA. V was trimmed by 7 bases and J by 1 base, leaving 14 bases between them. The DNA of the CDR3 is TGTGCCAGCACCCCGGGTCCCGGGTCTGGAAACACCATATATTTT. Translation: CASTPGPGSGNTIYF.

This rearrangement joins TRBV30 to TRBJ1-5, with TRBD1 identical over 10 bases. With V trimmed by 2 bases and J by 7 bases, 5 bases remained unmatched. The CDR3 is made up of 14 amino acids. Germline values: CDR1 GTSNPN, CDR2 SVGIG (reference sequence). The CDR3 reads CAWSMTGGRQPQHF. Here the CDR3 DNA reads TGTGCCTGGAGTATGACAGGGGGCCGGCAGCCCCAGCATTTT.

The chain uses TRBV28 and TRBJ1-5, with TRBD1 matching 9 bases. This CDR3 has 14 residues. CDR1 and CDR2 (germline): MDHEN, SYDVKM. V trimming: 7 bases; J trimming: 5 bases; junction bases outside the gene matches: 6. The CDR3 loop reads CASKRDRDDQPQHF. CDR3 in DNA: TGTGCCAGCAAAAGGGACAGGGACGATCAGCCCCAGCATTTT.